This TCR beta chain originates from a study of blood T cell repertoires in COVID-19. Study-level information: T cells, B-cell-depleted T cells, or PBMCs supplied cDNA or gDNA.

Someone with COVID-19 had been met by exposed participants within 2 weeks before study entry. V was clipped by 2 bases and J by 1 base; unmatched bases: 3. Germline V gene lookup returns CDR1 SGHNT and CDR2 YYREEE (reference sequence). This CDR3 region has 17 residues. Original analysis: Reference gene primer amplification yielded estimated nucleated cell counts. Clones were sequenced by immunoSEQ multiplex PCR, and TCRdb holds only the in-frame ones, with some missing. V, J and clone size are those of that table, while D and trimming were read from the DNA. The profile covers under 250,000 clones, with over 75% appearing a single time and 3.7% taken by the ten largest.

The sample consisted of PBMCs or T cells enriched from blood (not recorded which). The receptor comes from a woman in her thirties who had been exposed to COVID-19. This rearrangement joins TRBV5-4 to TRBJ2-6, with 10 bases lining up with TRBD1. CDR3 protein: CASSFGDRGSGANVLTF. Written as DNA, the CDR3 is TGTGCCAGCAGCTTTGGGGACAGGGGTTCTGGGGCCAACGTCCTGACTTTC. Full variable domain (missing parts from reference TRBV5-4 and TRBJ2-6): ETGVTQSPTHLIKTRGQQVTLRCSSQSGHNTVSWYQQALGQGPQFIFQYYREEENGRGNFPPRFSGLQFPNYSSELNVNALELDDSALYLCASSFGDRGSGANVLTFGAGSRLTVL.